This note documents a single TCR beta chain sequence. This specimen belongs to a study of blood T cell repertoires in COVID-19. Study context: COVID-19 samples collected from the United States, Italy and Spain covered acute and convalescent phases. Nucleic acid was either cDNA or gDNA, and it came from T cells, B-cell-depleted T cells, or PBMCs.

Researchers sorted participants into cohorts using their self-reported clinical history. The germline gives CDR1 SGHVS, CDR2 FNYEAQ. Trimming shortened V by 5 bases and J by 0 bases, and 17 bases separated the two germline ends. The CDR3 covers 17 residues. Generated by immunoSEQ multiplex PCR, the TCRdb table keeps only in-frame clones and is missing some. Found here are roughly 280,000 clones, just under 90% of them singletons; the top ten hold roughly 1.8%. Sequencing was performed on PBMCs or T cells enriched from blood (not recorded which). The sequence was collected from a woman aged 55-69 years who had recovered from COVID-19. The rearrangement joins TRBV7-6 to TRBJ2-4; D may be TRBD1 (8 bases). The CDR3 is CASSKYRGGLAKNIQYF. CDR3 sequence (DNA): TGTGCCAGCAGCAAGTACAGGGGGGGGCTAGCCAAAAACATTCAGTACTTC.